The sequence of this T cell receptor (beta chain) was determined in a study of response to subunit inactivated influenza vaccine. With respect to this clonotype: Its antigen is currently unknown.

Broader study findings: T cells newly recruited by each seasonal influenza vaccination are few, the authors suggested.

TCRdb processed the RT-PCR reads anew with MiXCR; each CDR3 protein has one entry. The sample consists of 610,000 or so distinct CDR3 sequences, approximately 14% of them appearing once. This CDR3 contains 15 residues. V was pared by 3 bases and J by 2 bases, with 5 bases of the junction left unmatched. The rearrangement joins TRBV23-1 to TRBJ1-2, with 8 nucleotides matching TRBD1. TRBV23-1 is sorted into the ORF group, with uncertain function. The material was PBMCs from blood, obtained 11 to 12 days after vaccination. The receptor was derived from a man in his fifties who received an inactivated influenza vaccine. The CDR3 region is CASSHLDRDNYGYTF. DNA for the CDR3: TGCGCCAGCAGTCACCTGGACAGGGACAACTATGGCTACACCTTC.